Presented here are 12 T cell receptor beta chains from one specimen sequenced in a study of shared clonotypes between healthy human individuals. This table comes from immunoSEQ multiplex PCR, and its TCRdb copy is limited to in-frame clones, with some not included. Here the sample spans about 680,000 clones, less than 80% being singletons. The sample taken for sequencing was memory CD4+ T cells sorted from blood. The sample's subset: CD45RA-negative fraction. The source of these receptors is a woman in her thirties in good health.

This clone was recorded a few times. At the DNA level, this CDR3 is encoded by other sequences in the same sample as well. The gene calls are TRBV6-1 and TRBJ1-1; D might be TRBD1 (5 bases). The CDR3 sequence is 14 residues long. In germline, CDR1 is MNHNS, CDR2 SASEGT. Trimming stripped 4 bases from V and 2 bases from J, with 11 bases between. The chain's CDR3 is CASSGRGGNTEAFF. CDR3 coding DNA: TGTGCCAGCAGTGGGAGGGGCGGAAACACTGAAGCTTTCTTT.

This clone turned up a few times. The CDR3 DNA sequence: TGCGCCAGCAGTGAGGTGGAATTTTCCGGGGAGCTGTTTTTT. It codes for CASSEVEFSGELFF. The chain employs TRBV10-1 and TRBJ2-2; D ambiguous. There are 14 residues in the CDR3. Per the germline V gene, CDR1 is WNHNN and CDR2 is SYGVQD (reference sequence). V shed 2 bases and J shed 6 bases, with 10 bases lying between them.

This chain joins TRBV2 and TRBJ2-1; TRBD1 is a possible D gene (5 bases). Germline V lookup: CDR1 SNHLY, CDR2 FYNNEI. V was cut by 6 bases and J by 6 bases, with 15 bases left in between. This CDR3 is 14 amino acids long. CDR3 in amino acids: CASRDNDVVNEQFF. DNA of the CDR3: TGTGCCAGCAGGGACAATGATGTGGTCAATGAGCAGTTCTTC.

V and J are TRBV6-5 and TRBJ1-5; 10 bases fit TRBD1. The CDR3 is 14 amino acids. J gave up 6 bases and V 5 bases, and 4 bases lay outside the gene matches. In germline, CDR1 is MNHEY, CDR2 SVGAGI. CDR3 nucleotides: TGTGCCAGCAGTAGACAGGGGGCAGGTCAGCCCCAGCATTTT. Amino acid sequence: CASSRQGAGQPQHF.

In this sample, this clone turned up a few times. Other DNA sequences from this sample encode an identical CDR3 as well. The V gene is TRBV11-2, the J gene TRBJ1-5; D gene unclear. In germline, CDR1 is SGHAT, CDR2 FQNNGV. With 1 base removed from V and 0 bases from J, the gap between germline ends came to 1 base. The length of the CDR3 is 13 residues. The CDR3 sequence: CASSLASNQPQHF. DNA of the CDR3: TGTGCCAGCAGCTTAGCTAGCAATCAGCCCCAGCATTTT.

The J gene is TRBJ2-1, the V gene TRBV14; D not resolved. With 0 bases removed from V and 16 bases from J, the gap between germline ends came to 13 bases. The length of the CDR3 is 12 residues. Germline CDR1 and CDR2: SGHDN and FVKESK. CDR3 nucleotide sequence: TGTGCCAGCAGCCAAGATATGGAAACCAGATTCTTC. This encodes CASSQDMETRFF.

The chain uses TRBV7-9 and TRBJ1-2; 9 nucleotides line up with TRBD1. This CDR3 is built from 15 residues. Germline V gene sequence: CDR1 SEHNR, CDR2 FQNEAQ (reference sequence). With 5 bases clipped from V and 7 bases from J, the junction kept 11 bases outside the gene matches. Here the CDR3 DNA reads TGTGCCAGCAGCCGAAAGGACAGGGGAGTCTCTGGCTACACCTTC. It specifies CASSRKDRGVSGYTF.

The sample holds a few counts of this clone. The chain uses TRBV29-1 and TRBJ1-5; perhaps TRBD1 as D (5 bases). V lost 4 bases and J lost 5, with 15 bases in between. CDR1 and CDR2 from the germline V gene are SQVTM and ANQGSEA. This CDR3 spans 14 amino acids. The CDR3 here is CSVVGSGLDQPQHF. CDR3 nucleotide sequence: TGCAGCGTTGTGGGCTCGGGGCTCGATCAGCCCCAGCATTTT. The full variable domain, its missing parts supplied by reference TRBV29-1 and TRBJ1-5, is SAVISQKPSRDICQRGTSLTIQCQVDSQVTMMFWYRQQPGQSLTLIATANQGSEATYESGFVIDKFPISRPNLTFSTLTVSNMSPEDSSIYLCSVVGSGLDQPQHFGDGTRLSIL.

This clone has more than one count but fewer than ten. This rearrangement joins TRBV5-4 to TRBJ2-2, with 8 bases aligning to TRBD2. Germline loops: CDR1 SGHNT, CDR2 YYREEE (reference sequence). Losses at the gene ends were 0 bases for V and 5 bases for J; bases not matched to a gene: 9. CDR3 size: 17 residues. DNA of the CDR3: TGTGCCAGCAGCTTGGATCTAGCGGGTGGTTTGACCGGGGAGCTGTTTTTT. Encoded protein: CASSLDLAGGLTGELFF.

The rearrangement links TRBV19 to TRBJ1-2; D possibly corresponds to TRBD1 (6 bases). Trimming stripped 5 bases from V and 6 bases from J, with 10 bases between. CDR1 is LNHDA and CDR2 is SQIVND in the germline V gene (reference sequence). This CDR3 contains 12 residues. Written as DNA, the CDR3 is TGTGCCAGTAGTCACAGGGCAGATGGCTACACCTTC. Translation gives CASSHRADGYTF.

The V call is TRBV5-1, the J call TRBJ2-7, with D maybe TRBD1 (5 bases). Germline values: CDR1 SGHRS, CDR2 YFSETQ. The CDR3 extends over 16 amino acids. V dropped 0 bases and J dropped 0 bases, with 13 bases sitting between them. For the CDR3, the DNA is TGCGCCAGCAGCTTGGAACCCAGGGCATTCTCCTACGAGCAGTACTTC. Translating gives CASSLEPRAFSYEQYF.

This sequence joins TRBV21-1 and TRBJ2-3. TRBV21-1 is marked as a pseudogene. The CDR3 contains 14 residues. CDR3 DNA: TGTGCCAGCAGCAAAGTAGGCAGCACAGATACGCAGTATTTT. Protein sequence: CASSKVGSTDTQYF.